This entry is about one TCR beta chain. CDR1 is GTSNPN and CDR2 is SVGIG in the germline V gene (reference sequence). This CDR3 has 13 amino acids. V was cut by 0 bases and J by 7 bases, with 13 bases left in between. This record belongs to a study of blood T cell repertoires in COVID-19. Study overall: The samples span acute and convalescent COVID-19 from the United States, Italy and Spain. Sources were T cells, B-cell-depleted T cells, or PBMCs; the material itself was cDNA or gDNA.

Per the study methods: Researchers report that nucleated cell counts were estimated from reference gene primer amplification. Assay: immunoSEQ multiplex PCR; the TCRdb copy retains only in-frame clones and omits some. The V and J calls and clone size were taken over from that table, and D and trimming were inferred from the DNA. Of tens of thousands of clones listed, roughly 87% are singletons. V usage is TRBV30 and J usage is TRBJ2-7; no definite D call. What was sequenced was peripheral blood. The TCR comes from a human donor in a cohort sampled during active COVID-19. Written as DNA, the CDR3 is TGTGCCTGGAGTGTAGTTTCGACTTCAGAGCAGTACTTC. It encodes CAWSVVSTSEQYF.